The T cell receptor beta chain described here comes from a study of post-analysis software for immune sequencing data. This clonotype was recorded only once. What it binds is not known. The study's findings and limits: Controls significantly exceeded multiple sclerosis patients in normalized Chao1 diversity. Samples sharing a preparation batch grouped tightly together when assessed by F measure. Controls had lower frequencies than patients of a few TRBV segments, which included TRBV5-6, TRBV5-1 and TRBV20-1.

V was clipped by 4 bases and J by 7 bases; unmatched bases: 5. This CDR3 comprises 15 residues. The V gene's germline CDR1 is SGHDN and CDR2 FVKESK. Built from TCR beta cDNA, the libraries had unique molecular identifiers in them. When roughly 1 to 10 million T cells were used, they gave about 490,000 cDNA molecules. In TCRdb, the PCR reads were re-called with MiXCR into one record per CDR3 protein. Counted here are fewer than 850,000 distinct CDR3 sequences, about 32% occurring once; the ten biggest clones make up more than 0.55%. This clonotype was obtained from a girl aged 5-17 years with multiple sclerosis. The chain couples TRBV14 to TRBJ1-6; TRBD1 agrees at 9 bases. The source material was blood. The CDR3 coding sequence is TGTGCCAGCAGCCCGGGACAGGGCGGGAATTCACCCCTCCACTTT. Translation gives CASSPGQGGNSPLHF. The full variable domain, with the rest looked up from reference TRBV14 and TRBJ1-6, is EAGVTQFPSHSVIEKGQTVTLRCDPISGHDNLYWYRRVMGKEIKFLLHFVKESKQDESGMPNNRFLAERTGGTYSTLKVQPAELEDSGVYFCASSPGQGGNSPLHFGNGTRLTVT.